Shown below are 24 T cell receptor delta chains from a single sample sequenced in a study of gamma-delta T cells after stem cell transplantation. TCRdb re-called the RT-PCR reads using CATT. This table has approximately 3,000 delta-chain clones, almost 9% appearing once. Sample: gamma-delta T cells. The receptors stem from a human donor. It is not recorded whose cells these are; they may come from a transplant donor.

Relative to its sample, this clone is medium-sized. With a much larger clone just one base away, this may be a read error. The rearrangement uses TRDV2 and TRDJ2; 10 nucleotides line up with TRDD3. The CDR3 covers 14 residues. From germline, CDR1 is GEAIGNYY and CDR2 EKD. Germline trimming cut 3 bases from V and 5 bases from J; bases unmatched to any gene: 2. The CDR3 loop reads CACDVLGDTAQLFF. In DNA, the CDR3 is TGTGCCTGTGACGTACTGGGGGATACAGCACAACTCTTCTTT.

A few counts support this clone. A far larger clone lies a single base away; this is likely a read error. This specimen includes other DNA sequences encoding the same CDR3. The chain joins TRDV2 to TRDJ2; 12 bases map to TRDD3. The J segment lost 5 bases and the V segment lost 0 bases, leaving 6 bases of the junction unmatched. This CDR3 is 17 amino acids long. Per the germline V gene, CDR1 is GEAIGNYY and CDR2 is EKD. The CDR3 DNA sequence: TGTGCCTGTGACACCGTCTGGGGGATACGGGCAACAGCACAACTCTTCTTT. It translates to CACDTVWGIRATAQLFF.

V and J are TRDV1 and TRDJ1; D is unclear. The CDR3 has 14 amino acids. Trimming stripped 1 base from V and 0 bases from J, with 6 bases between. Germline V gene lookup returns CDR1 TSWWSYY and CDR2 QGS. The CDR3 nucleotides are TGTGCTCTTGGGGAACGCCGGTACACCGATAAACTCATCTTT. It yields the protein CALGERRYTDKLIF.

This clone showed up just a few times. This chain uses TRDV2 with TRDJ1, with 10 bases identical to TRDD3. The germline gives CDR1 GEAIGNYY, CDR2 EKD. J was trimmed by 0 bases and V by 1 base; bases with no gene match: 4. The CDR3 spans 16 residues. The CDR3 DNA reads as TGTGCCTGTGACACGCTGGGGGATAGGGACACCGATAAACTCATCTTT. Its protein is CACDTLGDRDTDKLIF.

This clone was detected a few times. TCRdb pairs this DNA with a much larger clone's protein that differs at residue 4, likely a read error; the protein shown was translated from the DNA. The gene calls are TRDV2 and TRDJ1, with D perhaps given as TRDD2 or TRDD3 (5 bases each). The V end was cut by 5 bases, the J end by 1 base, with 25 bases between. This CDR3 spans 18 amino acids. CDR1 and CDR2 (germline): GEAIGNYY, EKD. CDR3 in DNA: TGTGCCTGTGGCGCCCTACGGACCCCCGGGGACCCCACCGATAAACTCATCTTT. This gives the protein CACGALRTPGDPTDKLIF.

This clone is medium-sized (0.01 to 0.1%) by share. The rearrangement uses TRDV1 and TRDJ1; TRDD3 agrees at 11 bases. The CDR3 has 16 residues. Per germline, CDR1 TSWWSYY and CDR2 QGS. The J segment lost 2 bases and the V segment lost 7 bases, leaving 9 bases of the junction unmatched. CDR3 nucleotides: TGTGCTCTTGTCCCCGTACTGGGGGATAAGACCGATAAACTCATCTTT. It codes for CALVPVLGDKTDKLIF.

About this clone itself: This likely traces to a read error, being one base from a far larger clone. The V gene is TRDV2, the J gene TRDJ1; D perhaps matches TRDD3 (5 bases). The length of the CDR3 is 16 residues. Germline CDR1 GEAIGNYY, CDR2 EKD. The V end lost 0 bases, the J end lost 0 bases, and 13 bases lay between the germline ends. CDR3 amino acids: CACDTVGCADTDKLIF. Here the CDR3 DNA reads TGTGCCTGTGACACCGTGGGATGCGCGGACACCGATAAACTCATCTTT.

In the case of this clone: For this DNA, TCRdb reports the protein of a much larger clone, which diverges at residue 11, most likely from a read error; the protein presented here is translated directly from the DNA. The chain links TRDV2 to TRDJ2; 8 bases are shared with TRDD3. This CDR3 region has 14 residues. From germline, CDR1 is GEAIGNYY and CDR2 EKD. CDR3 residues: CACDTWGMTARLFF. DNA for the CDR3: TGTGCCTGTGACACCTGGGGGATGACAGCACGACTCTTCTTT.

This clone has more than one count but fewer than ten. The TCRdb protein comes from a much larger clone and disagrees with this DNA's translation at residue 11, likely due to a read error; the protein given here is derived from the DNA. V usage is TRDV2 and J usage is TRDJ2; 9 bases are a match to TRDD3. The CDR3 is 14 residues long. Germline CDR1 reads GEAIGNYY; CDR2 reads EKD. The DNA of the CDR3 is TGTGCCTGTGACATACTGGGGGAGACAGCACGACTCTTCTTT. Translating gives CACDILGETARLFF.

There are a few counts of this clone. The J gene is TRDJ3, the V gene TRDV2; the D is unclear. The V end lost 0 bases, the J end lost 5 bases, and 4 bases lay between the germline ends. This CDR3 comprises 14 residues. Germline-derived CDR1 and CDR2 are GEAIGNYY and EKD. The CDR3 region is CACDTMGDTRQMFF. In nucleotides, the CDR3 is TGTGCCTGTGACACCATGGGGGACACCCGACAGATGTTTTTC.

This clone was seen only a few times. The junction does not match germline at one end; this may be a read error. The chain carries TRDV2 and TRDJ3; 8 positions agree with TRDD3. CDR3 length: 21 amino acids. CDR1 and CDR2 from the germline V gene are GEAIGNYY and EKD. The CDR3 sequence is CACDTVELGIPSSWDTRQMFF. The CDR3 bases are TGTGCCTGCGACACCGTCGAACTGGGGATACCCTCCTCCTGGGACACCCGACAGATGTTTTTC.

This clone was observed a handful of times. This likely came from a read error, as a far larger clone is one base away. Other DNA sequences within the sample encode an identical CDR3. This chain connects TRDV2 to TRDJ1; D might be TRDD3 (6 bases). The CDR3 is 13 residues long. Germline V gene lookup returns CDR1 GEAIGNYY and CDR2 EKD. The CDR3 protein is CACDTWGSDKLIF. In DNA, the CDR3 is TGTGCCTGTGACACCTGGGGGTCCGATAAACTGATCTTT.

With respect to this clone: Given a far larger clone just one base away, this is likely a sequencing read error. The chain uses TRDV2 and TRDJ1, with 13 nucleotides matching TRDD3. The CDR3 runs to 24 residues. V lost 2 bases to trimming and J lost 6 bases; unmatched junction nucleotides: 32. CDR1 GEAIGNYY and CDR2 EKD come from the germline V gene. CDR3 in amino acids: CACDITVYWGIREPHSHLTNKLIF. DNA of the CDR3: TGTGCCTGTGACATTACTGTCTACTGGGGGATACGCGAGCCGCACTCCCACCTTACCAATAAACTCATCTTT.

This clone counts as large (0.1 to 1%). The gene calls are TRDV2 and TRDJ1, with D perhaps TRDD3 (6 bases). Germline V gene lookup returns CDR1 GEAIGNYY and CDR2 EKD. The germline V and J ends were trimmed by 3 bases and 2 bases, with 39 bases remaining between them. The CDR3 spans 23 residues. The DNA of the CDR3 is TGTGCCTGTGACCCCCGGGGCTTTTCGAGTTACGGATACCCCCTTAGATATACCGATAAACTCATCTTT. Translated, it gives CACDPRGFSSYGYPLRYTDKLIF.

The chain combines TRDV2 with TRDJ3, with TRDD3 matching 11 bases. Looked up from germline, CDR1 is GEAIGNYY and CDR2 is EKD. J lost 0 bases, V lost 3 bases, and 9 bases had no gene match. This CDR3 region has 20 residues. CDR3 DNA sequence: TGTGCCTGTGACCTACTGGGGGATATCGGGAGCTCCTGGGACACCCGACAGATGTTTTTC. This encodes CACDLLGDIGSSWDTRQMFF.

This clone was picked up a small number of times. V is TRDV3 and J is TRDJ1, with 12 bases matching TRDD3. Germline values: CDR1 TVYSNPD, CDR2 GDNSRS (reference sequence). The CDR3 is 16 residues long. V lost 3 bases, J lost 3 bases, and 11 bases stayed unmatched. The chain's CDR3 is CAFQSLGDTLADKLIF. Here the CDR3 DNA reads TGTGCCTTCCAGTCACTGGGGGATACCCTTGCCGATAAACTCATCTTT.

As for this clone: One base separates it from a far larger clone, so it is likely a read error. The chain joins TRDV2 to TRDJ3; 13 bases map to TRDD3. The CDR3 totals 21 residues. The ends lost 3 bases at V and 0 bases at J; junction bases unmatched: 10. The germline gives CDR1 GEAIGNYY, CDR2 EKD. CDR3 amino acids: CACDSVLGDTPSSWDTRQMFF. The CDR3 nucleotides read TGTGCCTGTGACTCCGTACTGGGGGATACGCCCAGCTCCTGGGACACCCGACAGATGTTTTTC.

Concerning this clone itself: The TCRdb protein, from a much larger clone, departs from this DNA's translation at residue 11, likely by read error; the protein shown derives from the DNA. The rearrangement joins TRDV2 to TRDJ3, with a tentative D call TRDD3 (6 bases). Germline CDR1 and CDR2: GEAIGNYY and EKD. There are 18 residues in the CDR3. The chain's CDR3 is CACDTLGVSSRDTRQMFF. CDR3 in DNA: TGTGCCTGTGACACCTTGGGGGTCTCCTCCCGGGACACCCGACAGATGTTTTTC.

Notes on this clone: A read error is possible here, since a much larger clone lies one base away. The sample carries other DNA sequences with the same CDR3. The rearrangement joins TRDV2 to TRDJ3; D is unresolved. This CDR3 is built from 20 residues. Germline assignment: CDR1 GEAIGNYY and CDR2 EKD. CDR3 coding DNA: TGTGCCTGCGACACCGTTGGCGGGGTGCTACCCCCCTGGGACACCCGACAGATGTTTTTC. It codes for CACDTVGGVLPPWDTRQMFF.

The CDR3 coding sequence is TGTGCTCTTGGGGAACCCCTTTCCTACCGCCACTACACCGATAAACTCATCTTT. Protein: CALGEPLSYRHYTDKLIF. The genes are TRDV1 and TRDJ1; the match to TRDD2 covers 7 bases. V shed 1 base and J 0 bases; nucleotides not matched to a gene: 11. The CDR3 is 18 residues long. Germline V CDR1 and CDR2: TSWWSYY, QGS.

The gene calls are TRDV2 and TRDJ1; 13 bases align to TRDD3. With V trimmed by 4 bases and J by 3 bases, 4 bases remained unmatched. The CDR3 has 15 residues. The germline CDR1 and CDR2 sequences are GEAIGNYY and EKD. CDR3 nucleotide sequence: TGTGCCTGTGATCAACTGGGGGATACGCCCGATAAACTCATCTTT. This encodes CACDQLGDTPDKLIF.

This clone appeared a single time. A read error is likely here: a far larger clone is one base away. Other DNA sequences in the same sample also yield this CDR3. The chain employs TRDV2 and TRDJ3; TRDD3 agrees at 13 bases. Germline values: CDR1 GEAIGNYY, CDR2 EKD. The CDR3 runs 21 residues. The CDR3: CACDTWGTGGYGSWDTRQMFF. CDR3 in DNA: TGTGCCTGTGACACCTGGGGCACTGGGGGATACGGCTCCTGGGACACCAGACAGATGTTTTTC.

This clone is termed large. Distinct nucleotide sequences in the sample also encode this CDR3. V usage is TRDV2 and J usage is TRDJ1; 12 bases fit TRDD3. This CDR3 is 16 amino acids long. Germline V CDR1 and CDR2: GEAIGNYY, EKD. The trim removed 0 bases at V and 0 bases at J, leaving 1 base unmatched. CDR3 DNA: TGTGCCTGTGACACCCTGGGGGATACGTACACCGATAAACTCATCTTT. Protein sequence: CACDTLGDTYTDKLIF.

Concerning this clone: A much larger clone differs by one base, so this may be a read error. The chain recombines TRDV2 with TRDJ3; the match to TRDD3 covers 12 bases. The junction had 3 bases not matched to a gene; V was cut back by 2 bases and J by 2 bases. CDR1 GEAIGNYY and CDR2 EKD come from the germline V gene. This CDR3 is built from 18 residues. CDR3 bases: TGTGCCTGTGACATACTGGGGGATACCGCCTGGGACACCCGACAGATGTTTTTC. Translating it yields CACDILGDTAWDTRQMFF.